These 2 T cell receptor beta chains originate from one sample sequenced in a study of blood T cell repertoires in COVID-19. Repertoires were generated with immunoSEQ multiplex PCR, while TCRdb's copy carries only in-frame clones and drops some. The data contain fewer than 250,000 clones, around 86% of them seen just once; the ten biggest clones take up about 8.9%. Source material: PBMCs or T cells enriched from blood (not recorded which). Receptor source: a woman in her 50s with acute COVID-19.

Only one count was recorded for this clone. The chain employs TRBV5-1 and TRBJ2-7, with TRBD2 matching over 9 bases. Germline V CDR1 and CDR2: SGHRS, YFSETQ. Trimming at V came to 2 bases and at J to 5 bases, leaving 8 bases not matched to a gene. The CDR3 is 15 amino acids. The CDR3 DNA is TGCGCCAGCAGCTTCAGCGGGGGGATCGAGAACGAGCAGTACTTC. Translating gives CASSFSGGIENEQYF.

This chain uses TRBV28 with TRBJ1-5; D gene unclear. Trimming left V 8 bases short and J 1 base short, with 12 bases between. Germline CDR1 MDHEN, CDR2 SYDVKM. This CDR3 has 14 amino acids. The CDR3 DNA reads as TGTGCCAGCTTTGAAGGGAGAAGCAATCAGCCCCAGCATTTT. Its protein is CASFEGRSNQPQHF.